The entry below describes one T cell receptor beta chain. The antigen it recognizes is unknown. Base qualities were left out, and no much larger clone turns up one base away. These data are taken from a study of CD8 T cells in ankylosing spondylitis (dated by TCRdb to about 2017). For the wider study: The study set out to find disease-linked TCR variants by profiling T cell receptor beta repertoires in ankylosing spondylitis patients and healthy donors. Peripheral blood samples were taken, and synovial fluid was additionally collected from ankylosing spondylitis patients. The whole study cohort included over a hundred healthy donors and roughly 24 ankylosing spondylitis patients. Beyond this particular receptor, the publication reports: A TCR beta motif made up of several highly homologous amino acid variants appeared to be characteristic of blood from ankylosing spondylitis patients. Some TCR beta motif variants had previously been reported in synovial fluid and blood of reactive arthritis patients, which suggested common disease-initiation mechanisms. The disease-linked clones were reported as significantly enriched in matched synovial fluid samples from ankylosing spondylitis patients. The disease-linked clones had a CD8+ phenotype and were found at relatively low frequencies in peripheral blood.

TCRdb records Illumina HiSeq 2500 as the sequencer. TCR beta libraries were prepared by quantitative 5'-RACE with molecular barcodes. From the authors' description of their analysis: A new computational method, built on a probabilistic model of VDJ rearrangement, was used to identify disease-linked TCR variants. TCRdb's own reprocessing of the public reads used fastp at Q25 and MiXCR and kept productive beta chains. Every entry covers one CDR3 protein and lists the most common genes and DNA from its rows. TCRdb's processing, not the study's, gives the V and J calls here. This sample comprises nearly 350,000 distinct CDR3 sequences, about 15% of them detected only once. The top ten clones comprise approximately 1.1% of the sample. V loses 6 bases of germline sequence and J loses 0 bases, and the interval between the two ends is 10 bases. From cysteine to phenylalanine, the CDR3 is 14 amino acids long. Left in the record is the CDR3 DNA by itself, 42 bases read in frame from the first base. From a lookup of the germline V gene, CDR1 and CDR2 are SGHDN and FVKESK.

Sequencing was performed on blood, either unsorted or a sorted T cell fraction (not recorded which). This TCR derives from a male donor with ankylosing spondylitis or in good health (not recorded which). The V and J genes are TRBV14 and TRBJ2-3; 6 matching bases give a weak D call of TRBD2. The sequenced DNA is TGTGCCAGCAGAAAAAGCGGGAGCACAGATACGCAGTATTTT. Translated, it gives CASRKSGSTDTQYF.